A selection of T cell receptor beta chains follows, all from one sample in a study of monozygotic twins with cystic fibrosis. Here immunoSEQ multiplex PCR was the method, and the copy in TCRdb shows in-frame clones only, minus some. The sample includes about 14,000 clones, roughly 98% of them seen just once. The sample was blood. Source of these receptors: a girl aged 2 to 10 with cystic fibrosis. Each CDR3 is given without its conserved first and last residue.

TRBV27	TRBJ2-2	ASSLGQGTGELF
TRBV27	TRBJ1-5	ASSGWTGFQPQH
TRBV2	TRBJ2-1	ASSDIAGGRNEQF
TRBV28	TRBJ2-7	ASSSSPGDEQY
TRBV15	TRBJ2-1	ATSREPPDSSSYNEQF
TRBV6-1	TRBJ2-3	ASPGLAGGGGTQY
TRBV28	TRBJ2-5	ASSLNGQGQETQY
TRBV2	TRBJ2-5	ASSEGTSIQETQY
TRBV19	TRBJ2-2	ASSIVSGTGELF
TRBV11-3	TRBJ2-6	ASSSEGTGANVLT
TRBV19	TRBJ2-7	ASSPGHGYEQY
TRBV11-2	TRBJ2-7	ASSLGGNEQY
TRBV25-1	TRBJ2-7	ASRGPHSGRALGEQY
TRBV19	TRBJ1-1	ASSISLNTEAF
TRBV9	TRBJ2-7	ASGQTGVSYEQY
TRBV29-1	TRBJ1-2	SVGGGT
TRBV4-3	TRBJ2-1	ASSRLWERVSYNEQF
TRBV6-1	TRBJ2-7	ASSDATGGDEQY
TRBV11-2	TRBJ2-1	ASSDYQYNEQF
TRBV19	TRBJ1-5	ASSIWGWNQPQH
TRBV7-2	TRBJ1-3	ASSLTGGSGNTIY
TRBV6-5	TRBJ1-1	ASTRGPGAEAF
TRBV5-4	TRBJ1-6	ASSLGGGDSPLH
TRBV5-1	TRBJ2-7	ASSLGTWGLAGGPDEQY
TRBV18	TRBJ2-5	ASSPPAPGETQY